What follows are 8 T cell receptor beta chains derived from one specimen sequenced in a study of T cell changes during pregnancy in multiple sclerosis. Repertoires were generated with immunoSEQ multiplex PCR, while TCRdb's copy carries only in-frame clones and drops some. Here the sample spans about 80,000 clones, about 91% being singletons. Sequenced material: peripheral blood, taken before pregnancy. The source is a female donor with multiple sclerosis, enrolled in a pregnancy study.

This chain's CDR3 is CASSLQGQTTDTQYF. The CDR3 coding sequence is TGTGCCAGCAGCCTACAAGGACAGACCACAGATACGCAGTATTTT. The chain recombines TRBV4-2 with TRBJ2-3; D might be TRBD1 (6 bases). Germline assignment: CDR1 LGHNA and CDR2 YNFKEQ. The CDR3 sequence is 15 residues long. The V end lost 4 bases, the J end lost 2 bases, and 13 bases lay between the germline ends.

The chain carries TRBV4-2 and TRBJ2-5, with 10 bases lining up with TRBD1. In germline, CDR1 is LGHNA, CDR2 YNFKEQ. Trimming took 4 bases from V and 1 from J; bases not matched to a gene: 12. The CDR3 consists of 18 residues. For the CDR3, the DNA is TGTGCCAGCAGCCCCGGGACAGGGGTGAGGAGCGGCCAAGAGACCCAGTACTTC. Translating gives CASSPGTGVRSGQETQYF.

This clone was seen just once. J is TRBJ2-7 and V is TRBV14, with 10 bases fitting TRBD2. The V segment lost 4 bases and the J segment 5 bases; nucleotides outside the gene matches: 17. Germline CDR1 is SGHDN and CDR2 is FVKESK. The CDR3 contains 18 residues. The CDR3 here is CASSPLAGGGVDPNEQYF. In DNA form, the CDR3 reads TGTGCCAGCAGCCCTTTAGCGGGAGGAGGGGTAGATCCTAACGAGCAGTACTTC.

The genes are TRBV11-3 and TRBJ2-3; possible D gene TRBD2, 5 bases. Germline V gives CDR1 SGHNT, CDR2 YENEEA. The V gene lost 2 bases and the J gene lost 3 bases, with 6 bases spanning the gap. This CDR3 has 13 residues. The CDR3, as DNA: TGTGCCAGCAGCTTAAAGCGGACAGATACGCAGTATTTT. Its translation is CASSLKRTDTQYF.

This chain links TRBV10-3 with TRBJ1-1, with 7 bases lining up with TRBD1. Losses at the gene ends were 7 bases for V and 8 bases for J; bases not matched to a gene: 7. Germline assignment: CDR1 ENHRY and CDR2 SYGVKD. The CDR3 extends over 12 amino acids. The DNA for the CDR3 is TGTGCCATCACCGATTTGACAGGGGAAGCTTTCTTT. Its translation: CAITDLTGEAFF.

The CDR3 loop reads CASSQGPESYNEQFF. The DNA of the CDR3 is TGTGCCAGCAGCCAGGGGCCCGAGTCCTACAATGAGCAGTTCTTC. V usage is TRBV9 and J usage is TRBJ2-1; maybe TRBD1 (6 bases). The CDR3 loop spans 15 amino acids. V was trimmed by 4 bases and J by 1 base, leaving 12 bases between them. Looked up from germline, CDR1 is SGDLS and CDR2 is YYNGEE. The variable domain in full, completed from reference TRBV9 and TRBJ2-1, reads DSGVTQTPKHLITATGQRVTLRCSPRSGDLSVYWYQQSLDQGLQFLIQYYNGEERAKGNILERFSAQQFPDLHSELNLSSLELGDSALYFCASSQGPESYNEQFFGPGTRLTVL.

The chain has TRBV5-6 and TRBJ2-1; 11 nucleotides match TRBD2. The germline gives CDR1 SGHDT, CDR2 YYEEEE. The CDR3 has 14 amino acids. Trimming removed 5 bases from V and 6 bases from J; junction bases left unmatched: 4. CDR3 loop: CASSAGLAVNEQFF. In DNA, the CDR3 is TGTGCCAGCAGTGCGGGACTAGCGGTCAATGAGCAGTTCTTC.

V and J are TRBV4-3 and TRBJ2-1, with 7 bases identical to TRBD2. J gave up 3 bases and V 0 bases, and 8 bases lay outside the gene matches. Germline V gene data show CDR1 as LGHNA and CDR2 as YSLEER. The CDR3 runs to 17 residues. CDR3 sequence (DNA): TGCGCCAGCAGCCAAGATGAGGCGGGAGTTTTCTACAATGAGCAGTTCTTC. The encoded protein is CASSQDEAGVFYNEQFF.